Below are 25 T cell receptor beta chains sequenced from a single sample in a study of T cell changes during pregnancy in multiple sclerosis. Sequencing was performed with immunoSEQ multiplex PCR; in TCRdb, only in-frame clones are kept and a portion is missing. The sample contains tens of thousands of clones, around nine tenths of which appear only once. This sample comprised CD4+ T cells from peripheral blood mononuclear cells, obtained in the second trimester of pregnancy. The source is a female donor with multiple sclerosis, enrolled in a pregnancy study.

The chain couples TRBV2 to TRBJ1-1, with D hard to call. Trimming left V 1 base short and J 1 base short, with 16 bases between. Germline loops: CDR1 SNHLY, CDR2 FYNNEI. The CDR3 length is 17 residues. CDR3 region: CASSEGWIFEGNTEAFF. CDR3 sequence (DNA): TGTGCCAGCAGTGAAGGTTGGATTTTTGAGGGGAACACTGAAGCTTTCTTT.

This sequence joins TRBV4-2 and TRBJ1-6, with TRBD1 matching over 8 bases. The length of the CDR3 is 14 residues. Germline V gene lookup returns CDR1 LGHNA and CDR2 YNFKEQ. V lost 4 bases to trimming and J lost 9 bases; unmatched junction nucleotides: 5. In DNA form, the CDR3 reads TGTGCCAGCAGCCGACAGGGGAGTAGTTCACCCCTCCACTTT. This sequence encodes CASSRQGSSSPLHF.

CDR3 nucleotide sequence: TGTGCCAGCAGGGCCAGGGGCGAGGGCAATCAGCCCCAGCATTTT. Translating it yields CASRARGEGNQPQHF. This rearrangement joins TRBV7-2 to TRBJ1-5, with D possibly being TRBD1 (6 bases). V lost 6 bases, J lost 2 bases, and 14 bases lay in between. Germline CDR1 is SGHTA and CDR2 is FQGNSA. This CDR3 is 15 amino acids long. Full variable domain (outside the CDR3, taken from reference TRBV7-2 and TRBJ1-5): GAGVSQSPSNKVTEKGKDVELRCDPISGHTALYWYRQSLGQGLEFLIYFQGNSAPDKSGLPSDRFSAERTGGSVSTLTIQRTQQEDSAVYLCASRARGEGNQPQHFGDGTRLSIL.

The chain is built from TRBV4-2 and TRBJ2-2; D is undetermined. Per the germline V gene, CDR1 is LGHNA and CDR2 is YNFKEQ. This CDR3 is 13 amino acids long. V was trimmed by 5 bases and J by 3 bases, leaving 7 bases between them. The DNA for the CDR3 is TGTGCCAGCAGCTCAACTTACACCGGGGAGCTGTTTTTT. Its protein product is CASSSTYTGELFF.

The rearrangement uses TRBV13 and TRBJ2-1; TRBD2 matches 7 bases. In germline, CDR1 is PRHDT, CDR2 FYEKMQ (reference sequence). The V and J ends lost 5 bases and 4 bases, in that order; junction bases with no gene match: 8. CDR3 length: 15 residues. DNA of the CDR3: TGTGCCAGCAGCCTGGGCCTAGCGGAATACAATGAGCAGTTCTTC. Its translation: CASSLGLAEYNEQFF.

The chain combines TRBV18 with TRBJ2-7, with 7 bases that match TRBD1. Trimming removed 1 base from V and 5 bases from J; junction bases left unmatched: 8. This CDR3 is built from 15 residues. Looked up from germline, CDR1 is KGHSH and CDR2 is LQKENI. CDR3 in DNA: TGTGCCAGCTCACCACAGAGGGGGCCTGGAAACGAGCAGTACTTC. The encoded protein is CASSPQRGPGNEQYF.

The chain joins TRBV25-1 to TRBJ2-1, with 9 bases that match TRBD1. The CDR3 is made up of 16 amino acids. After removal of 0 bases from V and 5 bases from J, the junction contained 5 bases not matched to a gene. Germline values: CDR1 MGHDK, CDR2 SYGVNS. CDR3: CASSEYGTGRDNEQFF. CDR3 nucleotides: TGTGCCAGCAGTGAATACGGGACAGGGAGGGACAATGAGCAGTTCTTC. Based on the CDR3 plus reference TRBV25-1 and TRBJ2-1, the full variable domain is EADIYQTPRYLVIGTGKKITLECSQTMGHDKMYWYQQDPGMELHLIHYSYGVNSTEKGDLSSESTVSRIRTEHFPLTLESARPSHTSQYLCASSEYGTGRDNEQFFGPGTRLTVL.

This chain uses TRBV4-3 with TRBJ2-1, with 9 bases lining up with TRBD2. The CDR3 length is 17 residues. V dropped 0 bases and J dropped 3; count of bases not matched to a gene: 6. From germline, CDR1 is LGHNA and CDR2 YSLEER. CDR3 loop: CASSQDVWRGGYNEQFF. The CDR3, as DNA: TGCGCCAGCAGCCAAGATGTCTGGCGGGGGGGCTACAATGAGCAGTTCTTC.

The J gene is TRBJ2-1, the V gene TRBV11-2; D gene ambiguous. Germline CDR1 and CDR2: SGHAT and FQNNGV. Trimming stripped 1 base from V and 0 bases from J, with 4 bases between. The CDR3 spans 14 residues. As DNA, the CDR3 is TGTGCCAGCAGCTTAGCCCTCTCCTACAATGAGCAGTTCTTC. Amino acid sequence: CASSLALSYNEQFF.

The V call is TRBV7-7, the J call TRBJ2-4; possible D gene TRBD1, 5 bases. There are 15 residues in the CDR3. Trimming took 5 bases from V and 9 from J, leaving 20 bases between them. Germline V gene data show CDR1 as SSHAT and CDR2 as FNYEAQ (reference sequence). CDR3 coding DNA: TGTGCCAGCAGCGAGACAGACTCCCCCGAAGGCATTCAGTACTTC. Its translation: CASSETDSPEGIQYF.

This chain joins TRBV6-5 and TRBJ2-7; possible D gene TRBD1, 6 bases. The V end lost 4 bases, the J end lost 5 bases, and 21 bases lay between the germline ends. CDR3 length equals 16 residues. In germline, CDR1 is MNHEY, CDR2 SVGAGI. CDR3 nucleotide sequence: TGTGCCAGCAGTTTCAGCGCCAGGGGCAGATACGACGAGCAGTACTTC. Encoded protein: CASSFSARGRYDEQYF.

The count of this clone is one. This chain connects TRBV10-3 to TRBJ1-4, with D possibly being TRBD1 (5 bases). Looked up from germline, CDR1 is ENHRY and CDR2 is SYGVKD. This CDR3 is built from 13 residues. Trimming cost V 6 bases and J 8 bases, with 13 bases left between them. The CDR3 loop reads CAIRFVQVEKLFF. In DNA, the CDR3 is TGTGCCATCAGGTTTGTACAGGTGGAAAAACTGTTTTTT.

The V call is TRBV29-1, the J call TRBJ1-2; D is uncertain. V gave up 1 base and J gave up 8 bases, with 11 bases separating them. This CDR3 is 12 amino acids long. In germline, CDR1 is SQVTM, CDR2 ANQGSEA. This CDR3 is CSVEVPGGGYTF. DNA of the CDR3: TGCAGCGTTGAAGTTCCAGGAGGCGGCTACACCTTC.

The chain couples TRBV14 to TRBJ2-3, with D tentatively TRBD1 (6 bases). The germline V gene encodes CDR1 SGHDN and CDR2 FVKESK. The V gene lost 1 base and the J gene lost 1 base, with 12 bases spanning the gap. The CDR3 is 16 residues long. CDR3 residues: CASSQGQGLGTDTQYF. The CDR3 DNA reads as TGTGCCAGCAGCCAAGGGCAGGGGCTGGGCACAGATACGCAGTATTTT.

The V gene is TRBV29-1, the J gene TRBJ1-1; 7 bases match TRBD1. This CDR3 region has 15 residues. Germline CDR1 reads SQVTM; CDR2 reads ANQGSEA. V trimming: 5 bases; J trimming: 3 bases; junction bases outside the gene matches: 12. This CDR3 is CSVYTGVTLDTEAFF. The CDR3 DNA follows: TGCAGCGTTTATACAGGGGTGACGCTTGACACTGAAGCTTTCTTT.

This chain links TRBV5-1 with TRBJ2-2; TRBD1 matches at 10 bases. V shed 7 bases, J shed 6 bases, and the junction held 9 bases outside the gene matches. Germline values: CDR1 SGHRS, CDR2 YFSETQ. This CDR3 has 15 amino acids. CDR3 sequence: CASSDRGYFSGELFF. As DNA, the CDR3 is TGCGCCAGCTCGGACAGGGGGTATTTTTCCGGGGAGCTGTTTTTT. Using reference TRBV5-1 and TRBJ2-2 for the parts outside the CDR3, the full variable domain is KAGVTQTPRYLIKTRGQQVTLSCSPISGHRSVSWYQQTPGQGLQFLFEYFSETQRNKGNFPGRFSGRQFSNSRSEMNVSTLELGDSALYLCASSDRGYFSGELFFGEGSRLTVL.

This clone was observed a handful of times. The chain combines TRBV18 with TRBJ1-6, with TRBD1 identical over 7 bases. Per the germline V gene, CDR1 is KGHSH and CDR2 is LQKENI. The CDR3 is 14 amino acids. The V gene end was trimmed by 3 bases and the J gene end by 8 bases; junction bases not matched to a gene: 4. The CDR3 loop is CASSPTGTDSPLHF. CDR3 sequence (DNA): TGTGCCAGCTCACCGACAGGGACCGATTCACCCCTCCACTTT. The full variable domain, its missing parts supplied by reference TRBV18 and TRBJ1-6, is NAGVMQNPRHLVRRRGQEARLRCSPMKGHSHVYWYRQLPEEGLKFMVYLQKENIIDESGMPKERFSAEFPKEGPSILRIQQVVRGDSAAYFCASSPTGTDSPLHFGNGTRLTVT.

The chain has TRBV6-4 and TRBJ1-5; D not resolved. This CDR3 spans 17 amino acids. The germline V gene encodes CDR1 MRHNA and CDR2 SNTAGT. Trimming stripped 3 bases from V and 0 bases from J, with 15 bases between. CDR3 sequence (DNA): TGTGCCAGCAGTGAATGTCGGGGAGGTGATAGCAATCAGCCCCAGCATTTT. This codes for CASSECRGGDSNQPQHF.

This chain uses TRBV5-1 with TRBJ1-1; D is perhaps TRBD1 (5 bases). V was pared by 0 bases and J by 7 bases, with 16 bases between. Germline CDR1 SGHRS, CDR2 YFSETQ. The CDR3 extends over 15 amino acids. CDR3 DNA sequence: TGCGCCAGCAGCTTGGAGGCGGCAGGGCCAGGTGAAGCTTTCTTT. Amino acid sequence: CASSLEAAGPGEAFF. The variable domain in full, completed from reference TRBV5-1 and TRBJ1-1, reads KAGVTQTPRYLIKTRGQQVTLSCSPISGHRSVSWYQQTPGQGLQFLFEYFSETQRNKGNFPGRFSGRQFSNSRSEMNVSTLELGDSALYLCASSLEAAGPGEAFFGQGTRLTVV.

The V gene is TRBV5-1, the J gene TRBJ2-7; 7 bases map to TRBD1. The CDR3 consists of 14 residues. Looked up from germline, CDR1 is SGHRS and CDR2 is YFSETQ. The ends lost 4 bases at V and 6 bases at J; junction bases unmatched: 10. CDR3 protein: CASSRLTGITEQYF. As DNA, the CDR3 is TGCGCCAGCAGCCGATTGACAGGGATCACCGAGCAGTACTTC.

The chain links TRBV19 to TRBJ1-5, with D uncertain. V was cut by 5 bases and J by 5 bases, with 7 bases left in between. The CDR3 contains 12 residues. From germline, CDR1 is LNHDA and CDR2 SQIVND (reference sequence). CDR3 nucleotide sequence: TGTGCCAGTAGTCCTTACTATCAGCCCCAGCATTTT. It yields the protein CASSPYYQPQHF. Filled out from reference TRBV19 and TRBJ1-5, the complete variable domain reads DGGITQSPKYLFRKEGQNVTLSCEQNLNHDAMYWYRQDPGQGLRLIYYSQIVNDFQKGDIAEGYSVSREKKESFPLTVTSAQKNPTAFYLCASSPYYQPQHFGDGTRLSIL.

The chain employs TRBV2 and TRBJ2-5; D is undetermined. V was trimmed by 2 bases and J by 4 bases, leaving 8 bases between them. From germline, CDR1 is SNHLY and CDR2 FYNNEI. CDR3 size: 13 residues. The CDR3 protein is CASSEILLETQYF. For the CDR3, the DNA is TGTGCCAGCAGTGAAATCCTGTTAGAGACCCAGTACTTC.

The CDR3 is CASSYSGTSGVYEQYF. For the CDR3, the DNA is TGTGCCAGCAGTTACTCCGGGACTAGCGGGGTTTACGAGCAGTACTTC. The J gene is TRBJ2-7, the V gene TRBV6-5, with TRBD2 identical over 13 bases. This CDR3 spans 16 amino acids. Germline V gene lookup returns CDR1 MNHEY and CDR2 SVGAGI. V was clipped by 0 bases and J by 4 bases; unmatched bases: 3.

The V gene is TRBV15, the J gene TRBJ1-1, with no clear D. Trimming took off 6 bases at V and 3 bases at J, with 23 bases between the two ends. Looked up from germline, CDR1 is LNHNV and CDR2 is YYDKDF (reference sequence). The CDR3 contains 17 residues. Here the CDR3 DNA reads TGTGCCACCAGTGAAATTCTGCGATACTCTGTCGACACTGAAGCTTTCTTT. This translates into CATSEILRYSVDTEAFF.

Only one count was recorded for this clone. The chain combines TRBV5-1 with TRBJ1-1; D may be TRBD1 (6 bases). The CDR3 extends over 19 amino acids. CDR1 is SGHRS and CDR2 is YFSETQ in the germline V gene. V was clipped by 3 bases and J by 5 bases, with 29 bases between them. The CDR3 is CASSSKYGQPNFLETEAFF. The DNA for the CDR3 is TGCGCCAGCAGCTCAAAATATGGACAGCCAAATTTTCTTGAGACTGAAGCTTTCTTT. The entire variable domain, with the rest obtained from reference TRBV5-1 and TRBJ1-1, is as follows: KAGVTQTPRYLIKTRGQQVTLSCSPISGHRSVSWYQQTPGQGLQFLFEYFSETQRNKGNFPGRFSGRQFSNSRSEMNVSTLELGDSALYLCASSSKYGQPNFLETEAFFGQGTRLTVV.